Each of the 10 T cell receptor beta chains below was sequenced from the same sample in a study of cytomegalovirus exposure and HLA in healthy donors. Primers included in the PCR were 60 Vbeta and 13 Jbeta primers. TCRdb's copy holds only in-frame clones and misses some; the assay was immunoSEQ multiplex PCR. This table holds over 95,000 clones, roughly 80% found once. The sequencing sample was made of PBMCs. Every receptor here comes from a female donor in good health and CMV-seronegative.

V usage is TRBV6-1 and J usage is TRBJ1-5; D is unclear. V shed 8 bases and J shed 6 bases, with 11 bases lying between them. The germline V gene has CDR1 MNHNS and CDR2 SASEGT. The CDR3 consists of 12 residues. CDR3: CASSPSSQPQHF. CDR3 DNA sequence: TGTGCCAGCTCGCCGTCTAGTCAGCCCCAGCATTTT.

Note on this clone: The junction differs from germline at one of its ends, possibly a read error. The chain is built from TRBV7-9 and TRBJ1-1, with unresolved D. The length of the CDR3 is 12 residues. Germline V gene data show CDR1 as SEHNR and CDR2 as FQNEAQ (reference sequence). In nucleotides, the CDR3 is TGTTCCAGCAGCAAAGGACCGGGAGAAGCTTTCTTT. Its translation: CSSSKGPGEAFF.

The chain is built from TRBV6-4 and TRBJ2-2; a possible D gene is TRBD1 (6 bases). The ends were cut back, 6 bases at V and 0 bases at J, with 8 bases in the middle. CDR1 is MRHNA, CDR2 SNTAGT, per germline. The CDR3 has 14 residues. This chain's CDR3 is CASRQGSNTGELFF. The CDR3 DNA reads TGTGCCAGCAGGCAGGGGTCGAACACCGGGGAGCTGTTTTTT.

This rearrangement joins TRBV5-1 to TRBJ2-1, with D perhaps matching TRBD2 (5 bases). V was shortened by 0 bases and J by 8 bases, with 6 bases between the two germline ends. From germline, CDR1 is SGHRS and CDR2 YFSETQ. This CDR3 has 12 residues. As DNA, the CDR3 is TGCGCCAGCAGCTTGGGGGAGTATGAGCAGTTCTTC. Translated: CASSLGEYEQFF.

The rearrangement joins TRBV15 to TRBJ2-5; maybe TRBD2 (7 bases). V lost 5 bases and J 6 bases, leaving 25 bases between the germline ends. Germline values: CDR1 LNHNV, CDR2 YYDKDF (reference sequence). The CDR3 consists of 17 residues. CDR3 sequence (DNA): TGTGCCACCAGCCGGCCGGCGGGGGCGACGAATCCGAAGACCCAGTACTTC. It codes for CATSRPAGATNPKTQYF. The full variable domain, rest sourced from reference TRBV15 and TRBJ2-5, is DAMVIQNPRYQVTQFGKPVTLSCSQTLNHNVMYWYQQKSSQAPKLLFHYYDKDFNNEADTPDNFQSRRPNTSFCFLDIRSPGLGDTAMYLCATSRPAGATNPKTQYFGPGTRLLVL.

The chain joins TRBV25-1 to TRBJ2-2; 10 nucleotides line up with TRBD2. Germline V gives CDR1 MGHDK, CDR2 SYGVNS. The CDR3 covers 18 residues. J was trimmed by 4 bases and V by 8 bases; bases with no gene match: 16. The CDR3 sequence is CASGTTPGLATLTGELFF. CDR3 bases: TGTGCCAGCGGTACAACACCGGGACTAGCGACTCTCACCGGGGAGCTGTTTTTT.

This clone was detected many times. CDR3 region: CAAIGGYNEQFF. The CDR3 bases are TGTGCCGCAATCGGGGGTTACAATGAGCAGTTCTTC. This rearrangement joins TRBV27 to TRBJ2-1, with a tentative D call TRBD2 (6 bases). The CDR3 has 12 amino acids. In germline, CDR1 is MNHEY, CDR2 SMNVEV (reference sequence). V was pared by 11 bases and J by 4 bases, with 12 bases between.

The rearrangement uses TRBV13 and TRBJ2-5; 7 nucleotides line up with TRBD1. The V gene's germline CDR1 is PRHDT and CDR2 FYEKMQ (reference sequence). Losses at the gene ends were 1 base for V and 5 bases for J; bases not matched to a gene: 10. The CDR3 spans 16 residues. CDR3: CASSLAATGTGETQYF. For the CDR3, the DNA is TGTGCCAGCAGCTTAGCGGCGACAGGGACGGGGGAGACCCAGTACTTC.

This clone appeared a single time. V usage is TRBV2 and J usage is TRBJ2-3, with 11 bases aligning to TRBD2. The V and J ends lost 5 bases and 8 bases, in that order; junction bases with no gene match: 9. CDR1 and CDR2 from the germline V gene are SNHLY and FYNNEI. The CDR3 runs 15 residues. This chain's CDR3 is CASSSTSGGVPTQYF. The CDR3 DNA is TGTGCCAGCAGTTCCACTAGCGGGGGCGTCCCTACGCAGTATTTT.

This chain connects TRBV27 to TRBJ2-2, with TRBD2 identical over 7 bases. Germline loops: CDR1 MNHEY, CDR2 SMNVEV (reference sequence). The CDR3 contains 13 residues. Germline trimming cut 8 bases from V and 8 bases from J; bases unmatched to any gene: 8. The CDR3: CASSRLASGELFF. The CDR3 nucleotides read TGTGCCAGCTCCCGACTAGCTTCGGGGGAGCTGTTTTTT.